This T cell receptor beta chain was found in a study of T-cell memory formation after mild COVID-19. 5'RACE primed from the constant segment yielded TCR alpha and TCR beta cDNA libraries bearing sample barcodes and UMIs. TCRdb recomputed calls from the 5' RACE reads with MiXCR, one row per CDR3 protein. The repertoire holds some 190,000 distinct CDR3 sequences, with around 17% as singletons. The CDR3 is made up of 15 amino acids. The chain has TRBV12-1 and TRBJ1-6. TRBV12-1 represents a pseudogene. Sequenced input: PBMCs or a T cell subset sorted from them (not recorded which). The TCR was taken from an adult woman who had mild COVID-19 (a few samples of this study predate the infection). Cell type and time point are not known. CDR3 sequence: CASSIGRSYNSPLHF. CDR3 in DNA: TGTGCCAGCAGCATTGGCCGGAGTTATAATTCACCCCTCCACTTT.